This T cell receptor (beta chain) appears in the sequencing data of a study of T cells in Graves' hyperthyroidism and ophthalmopathy. In the study overall: Peripheral blood was taken when the disease was first diagnosed, before any treatment began.

Newly diagnosed hyperthyroidism patients aged 18 to 65 years had disease lasting under 2 months. Exclusions: uncontrolled infection, other autoimmune disease, pregnancy, lactation. The germline CDR1 and CDR2 sequences are MNHNS and SASEGT. This CDR3 spans 14 amino acids. V was trimmed by 4 bases and J by 0 bases, leaving 10 bases between them. Researchers amplified the TCR beta CDR3 regions from RNA transcripts. Primed by the HTBI set, a first-round RT-PCR was run on the TCR CDR3. TCRdb re-called the multiplex PCR reads with MiXCR, one entry per CDR3 protein. In the table there are hundreds of thousands of distinct CDR3 sequences, 15% to 19% of which are singletons. This clonotype appeared many times. Its antigen remains unknown. Findings and caveats of the study: Ophthalmopathy onset followed model prediction by a median about six months.

The gene calls are TRBV6-1 and TRBJ2-7; possibly TRBD2 for D (5 bases). The sequence was obtained from a woman aged 18 to 35 with Graves' hyperthyroidism that later progressed to Graves' ophthalmopathy. Sequenced input: blood. The CDR3: CASSAGVTSYEQYF. In DNA form, the CDR3 reads TGTGCCAGCAGTGCCGGGGTGACCTCCTACGAGCAGTACTTC.